This TCR beta chain stems from a study of T cell responses to AZD1222 COVID-19 vaccine (dated by TCRdb to about 2021). Regarding the complete study: A total of 230 to 250 trial participants underwent TCR sequencing, of whom 200 to 220 had received two doses of AZD1222 and about 26 had received two doses of the MenACWY control vaccine. Trial participants were enrolled into age subgroups of 18-55, 56-69 and 70-plus years, which contained approximately 150, 30 and 60 TCR-sequenced participants, respectively. Broader findings and caveats from the paper: Reportedly, close to half of the unique spike-specific TCRs recognized epitopes lying outside the regions that are mutated in the B.1.351 and B.1.1.7 variants. The whole spike protein was spanned by vaccine-associated CD4 TCRs, and dominant responses were seen in regions 160-218 and 743-854. In the small 56-69-year group, the increase in depth fell short of significance, most likely because of low power. Because no samples from the day 14 peak response were available, repertoires could be characterized only after the peak T cell response. After two AZD1222 doses, spike-specific TCR breadth and depth were significantly higher than at day 0 and than in MenACWY recipients. Conclusions about previously exposed vaccinees are limited because only five to seven AZD1222 recipients were SARS-CoV-2 seropositive at baseline. Participants were mostly white British, with more females than males. The authors suggested clonal diversity may have been underestimated.

The CDR3 regions of human TCRbeta chains were subjected to immunosequencing. The paper's data handling went like this. TCRs in the repertoires were matched against a reference library of SARS-CoV-2-specific TCRs that had been generated with the MIRA antigen-specificity platform. Breadth meant the fraction of unique TCRs that were SARS-CoV-2-associated, whereas depth meant the fraction of total T cells that were SARS-CoV-2-associated. Using the MIRA data, each spike-specific TCR was assigned both to the spike region to which the TCR was reactive and to a CD4 or CD8 class. Log10-transformed breadth and depth values were compared by one-way ANOVA with Sidak's multiple comparisons tests. The table was pulled from immuneACCESS by TCRdb, which kept in-frame rearrangements only. Such tables lose some clones; where checked, under half of the loss comes from unresolved V genes, and the rest has no known cause. V and J calls and clone size are those listed in that table; D and trimming were worked out from the DNA. Present in this sample are some 190,000 clones, around 90% of which were seen just once. Together, the top ten hold about 1.9% of the sample.

The junction shows trimming of 3 bases on V and 3 bases on J, and the gene matches do not reach 0 bases of it. CDR1 and CDR2 are read off the germline V gene (reference sequence) as LNHNV and YYDKDF. Measured from the cysteine to the phenylalanine, the CDR3 is 13 residues long. The entry retains the CDR3 DNA only, 39 bases that are in frame from base 1. What the time point label conveys for this sample: about 28 days (+/-7) after the second vaccine dose. AZD1222 recipients whose second dose came at about 4 weeks and those whose second dose came at about 12 weeks were combined into one group, since spike-specific TCR depth and breadth did not differ between the two schedules. Vaccinee samples came from UK trials COV001 and COV002, including a single-blind randomized controlled phase 2/3 trial of AZD1222 (ChAdOx1 nCoV-19) in healthy adults. For TCRbeta chain sequencing, PBMC samples were collected from trial participants at day 0 and at day 28 after the second dose.

On this clone itself: This clone's antigen is unknown. Qualities for individual bases were not recorded, and no much larger clone is one base off.

In this chain, TRBV15 is recombined with TRBJ2-5, and 8 junction bases match TRBD2. The material was peripheral blood, obtained 28 days after the second AZD1222 dose. This clonotype was sampled from an adult who received the AZD1222 COVID-19 vaccine. The base sequence is TGTGCCACCAGCAGCGGGAGGGAAGAGACCCAGTACTTC. This sequence encodes CATSSGREETQYF.